This T cell receptor beta chain was found in a study of chemoradiotherapy in HPV16-positive cancers. About this clone: What it recognizes is unknown.

Study results and caveats: During treatment, candidate HPV-specific clones and E7-related motifs expanded in tumor. The functional HPV-specific definition rests on just a couple of HPV16-positive patients.

Produced via immunoSEQ multiplex PCR; TCRdb's table is partial and in-frame only. The profile shows about 8,700 clones, 74% of them singletons. The CDR3 spans 15 residues. Germline V CDR1 and CDR2: SGHTA, FQGNSA. Deletions cut 5 bases from V and 2 bases from J, with 12 bases between. The material was obtained from a patient who underwent chemoradiotherapy. This clonotype was obtained from a human donor with HPV-associated anogenital cancer. The V gene is TRBV7-2, the J gene TRBJ2-2; D gene ambiguous. In DNA form, the CDR3 reads TGTGCCAGCAGCGTACTGGCGAGAAACACCGGGGAGCTGTTTTTT. Residues: CASSVLARNTGELFF.